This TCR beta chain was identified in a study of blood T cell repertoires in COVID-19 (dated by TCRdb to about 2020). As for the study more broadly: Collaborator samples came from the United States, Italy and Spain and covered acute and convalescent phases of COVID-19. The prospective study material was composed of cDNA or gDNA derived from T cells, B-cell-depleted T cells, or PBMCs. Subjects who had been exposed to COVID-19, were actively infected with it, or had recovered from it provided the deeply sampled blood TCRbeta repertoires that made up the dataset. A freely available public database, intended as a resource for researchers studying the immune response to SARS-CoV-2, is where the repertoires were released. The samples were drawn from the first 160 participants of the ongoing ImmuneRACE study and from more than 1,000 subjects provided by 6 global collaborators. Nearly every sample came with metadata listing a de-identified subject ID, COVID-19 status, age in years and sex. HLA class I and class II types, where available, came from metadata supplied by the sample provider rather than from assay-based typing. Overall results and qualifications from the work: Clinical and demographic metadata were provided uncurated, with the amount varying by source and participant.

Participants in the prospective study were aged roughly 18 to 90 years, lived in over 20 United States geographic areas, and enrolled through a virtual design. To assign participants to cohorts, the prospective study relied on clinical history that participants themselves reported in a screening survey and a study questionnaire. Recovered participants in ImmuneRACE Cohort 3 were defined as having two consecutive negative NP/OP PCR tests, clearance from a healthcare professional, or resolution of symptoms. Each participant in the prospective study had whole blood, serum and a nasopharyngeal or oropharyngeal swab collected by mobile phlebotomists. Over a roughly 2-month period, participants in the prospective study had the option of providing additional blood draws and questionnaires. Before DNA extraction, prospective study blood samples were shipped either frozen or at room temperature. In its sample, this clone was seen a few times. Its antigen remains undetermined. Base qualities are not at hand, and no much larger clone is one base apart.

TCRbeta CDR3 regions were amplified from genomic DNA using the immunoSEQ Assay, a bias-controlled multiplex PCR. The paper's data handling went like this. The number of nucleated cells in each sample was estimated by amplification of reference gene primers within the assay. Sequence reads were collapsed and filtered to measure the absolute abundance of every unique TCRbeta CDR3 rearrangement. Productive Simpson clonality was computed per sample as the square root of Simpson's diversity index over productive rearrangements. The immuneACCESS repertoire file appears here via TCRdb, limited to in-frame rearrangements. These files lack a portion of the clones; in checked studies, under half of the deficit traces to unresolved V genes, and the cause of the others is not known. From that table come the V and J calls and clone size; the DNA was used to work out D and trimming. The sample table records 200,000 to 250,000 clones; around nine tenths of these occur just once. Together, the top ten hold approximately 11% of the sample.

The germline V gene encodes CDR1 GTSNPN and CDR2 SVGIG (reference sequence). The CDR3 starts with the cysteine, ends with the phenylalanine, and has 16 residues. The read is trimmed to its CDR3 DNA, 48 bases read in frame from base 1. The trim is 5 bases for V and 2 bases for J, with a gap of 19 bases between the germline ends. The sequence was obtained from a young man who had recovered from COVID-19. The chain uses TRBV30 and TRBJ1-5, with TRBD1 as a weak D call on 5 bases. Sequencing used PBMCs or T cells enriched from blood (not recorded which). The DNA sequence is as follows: TGTGCCTGGGAGCGGGGGGGGAGGCCGGGCAATCAGCCCCAGCATTTT. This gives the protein CAWERGGRPGNQPQHF.